The 15 T cell receptor beta chains in this list originate from one sample, sequenced in a study of human T cells and chemical hapten exposure. Time point noted: healthy volunteer bleed at 6 weeks. From whole blood left unfractionated, total RNA was extracted. TCRdb called the RACE reads again in MiXCR, with one record for every CDR3 protein. The data show 35,000 to 50,000 distinct CDR3 sequences, about 3.5% seen once. What was sequenced was whole blood. These receptors originate from a human donor in good health. Some clones in this sample may be carry-over from other donors' samples.

The chain employs TRBV6-1 and TRBJ1-1; unclear D gene. V was pared by 8 bases and J by 8 bases, with 21 bases between. The CDR3 contains 14 residues. CDR1 and CDR2 from the germline V gene are MNHNS and SASEGT. The CDR3 loop is CASLRSLRKGEAFF. The CDR3 bases are TGTGCCAGCCTAAGATCCTTAAGAAAGGGCGAAGCTTTCTTT.

This clonotype was detected many times. The chain combines TRBV20-1 with TRBJ2-7; D not resolved. The length of the CDR3 is 16 residues. V lost 1 base and J 0 bases, leaving 16 bases between the germline ends. The germline CDR1 and CDR2 sequences are DFQATT and SNEGSKA (reference sequence). CDR3: CSARALTPTSSYEQYF. DNA for the CDR3: TGCAGTGCTAGAGCCCTGACCCCAACCAGCTCCTACGAGCAGTACTTC.

The chain couples TRBV20-1 to TRBJ2-5; 7 nucleotides agree with TRBD1. CDR3 length: 12 residues. Looked up from germline, CDR1 is DFQATT and CDR2 is SNEGSKA (reference sequence). With 6 bases clipped from V and 3 bases from J, the junction kept 4 bases outside the gene matches. CDR3 sequence (DNA): TGCAGTGCCACAGGGACAGAAGAGACCCAGTACTTC. Translation gives CSATGTEETQYF.

This chain joins TRBV29-1 and TRBJ1-1, with D possibly matching TRBD1 (6 bases). Trimming took 4 bases from V and 4 from J, leaving 7 bases between them. CDR3 length: 11 amino acids. CDR1 and CDR2 (germline): SQVTM, ANQGSEA. CDR3 sequence reads: CSVVRGTEAFF. The CDR3 DNA reads TGCAGCGTTGTCAGGGGCACTGAAGCTTTCTTT. The full variable domain, its missing parts supplied by reference TRBV29-1 and TRBJ1-1, is SAVISQKPSRDICQRGTSLTIQCQVDSQVTMMFWYRQQPGQSLTLIATANQGSEATYESGFVIDKFPISRPNLTFSTLTVSNMSPEDSSIYLCSVVRGTEAFFGQGTRLTVV.

This clonotype has more than one count but fewer than ten. This chain links TRBV4-1 with TRBJ1-1; D possibly corresponds to TRBD1 (5 bases). Trimming cost V 1 base and J 5 bases, with 14 bases left between them. Per germline, CDR1 MGHRA and CDR2 YSYEKL. This CDR3 comprises 15 residues. The CDR3 DNA reads TGCGCCAGCAGCCAAGTCCCGGAGGGGACGACTGAAGCTTTCTTT. It translates to CASSQVPEGTTEAFF.

The chain carries TRBV2 and TRBJ2-3, with D perhaps given as TRBD1 or TRBD2 (5 bases each). Trimming removed 4 bases from V and 3 bases from J, with 8 bases in between. CDR1 is SNHLY, CDR2 FYNNEI, per germline. The CDR3 extends over 13 amino acids. Written as DNA, the CDR3 is TGTGCCAGCAGTGCTGAGGGGACAGATACGCAGTATTTT. Its translation: CASSAEGTDTQYF.

This clonotype was observed many times. The gene calls are TRBV18 and TRBJ2-3, with no clear D. Germline values: CDR1 KGHSH, CDR2 LQKENI. V was trimmed by 8 bases and J by 5 bases, leaving 8 bases between them. This CDR3 comprises 11 residues. The DNA of the CDR3 is TGTGCCAGCCAGTCCCTAGATACGCAGTATTTT. Protein sequence: CASQSLDTQYF.

This clonotype was seen many times. The chain employs TRBV20-1 and TRBJ2-7; the match to TRBD2 covers 13 bases. V lost 2 bases to trimming and J lost 4 bases; unmatched junction nucleotides: 5. The CDR3 spans 15 residues. Germline assignment: CDR1 DFQATT and CDR2 SNEGSKA (reference sequence). The CDR3 is CSARSTSGRDYEQYF. For the CDR3, the DNA is TGCAGTGCTAGAAGTACTAGCGGGAGGGATTACGAGCAGTACTTC.

This clonotype has at least ten counts. The chain links TRBV5-1 to TRBJ1-1; the match to TRBD1 covers 7 bases. The germline CDR1 and CDR2 sequences are SGHRS and YFSETQ. The J segment lost 0 bases and the V segment lost 4 bases, leaving 6 bases of the junction unmatched. The CDR3 loop spans 15 amino acids. The CDR3 loop reads CASSLTTGLNTEAFF. Here the CDR3 DNA reads TGCGCCAGCAGCCTTACGACAGGGCTGAACACTGAAGCTTTCTTT.

This clonotype was seen at least ten times. The chain has TRBV6-6 and TRBJ1-5; D ambiguous. Trimming took 6 bases from V and 1 from J, leaving 10 bases between them. The germline V gene encodes CDR1 MNHNY and CDR2 SVGAGI (reference sequence). This CDR3 is 14 amino acids long. Written as DNA, the CDR3 is TGTGCCAGCAGAGAGGGAGTGAGCAATCAGCCCCAGCATTTT. It specifies CASREGVSNQPQHF.

There are many counts of this clonotype. This chain joins TRBV6-6 and TRBJ2-4; D is uncertain. This CDR3 comprises 14 residues. CDR1 is MNHNY and CDR2 is SVGAGI in the germline V gene (reference sequence). Deletions cut 6 bases from V and 1 base from J, with 10 bases between. The CDR3 spells CASRDERAKNIQYF. CDR3 nucleotides: TGTGCCAGCAGGGACGAGCGCGCCAAAAACATTCAGTACTTC.

In this sample, this clonotype turned up many times. The rearrangement links TRBV6-5 to TRBJ2-1; perhaps TRBD1 as D (6 bases). The V end lost 0 bases, the J end lost 13 bases, and 22 bases lay between the germline ends. The CDR3 has 16 residues. Looked up from germline, CDR1 is MNHEY and CDR2 is SVGAGI. The CDR3 reads CASSYSEASRQASQFF. CDR3 nucleotides: TGTGCCAGCAGTTACTCCGAGGCCTCGCGACAGGCGAGCCAGTTCTTC.

This clonotype was seen only a few times. The junction differs from germline at one of its ends, possibly a read error. The rearrangement joins TRBV2 to TRBJ1-2; D unclear. The CDR3 has 11 amino acids. Germline assignment: CDR1 SNHLY and CDR2 FYNNEI. In DNA form, the CDR3 reads TGTGCCAGCAGGGAAGTGGATGGCTACACCTTC. Its translation is CASREVDGYTF.

Many counts were recorded for this clonotype. The genes are TRBV5-1 and TRBJ2-2; no definite D call. The CDR3 is made up of 14 amino acids. Germline V gene sequence: CDR1 SGHRS, CDR2 YFSETQ. Between the trimmed V and J ends, which lost 7 bases and 0 bases, there was a span of 10 bases. The CDR3 loop is CASRRSANTGELFF. The CDR3 DNA is TGCGCCAGCCGCAGGTCGGCGAACACCGGGGAGCTGTTTTTT.

The CDR3 sequence: CASSQARSLDNQPQHF. The CDR3 DNA follows: TGCGCCAGCAGCCAGGCTAGGTCGCTCGACAATCAGCCCCAGCATTTT. The chain recombines TRBV4-1 with TRBJ1-5; the D is unclear. CDR3 length equals 16 residues. V was clipped by 3 bases and J by 3 bases, with 15 bases between them. Looked up from germline, CDR1 is MGHRA and CDR2 is YSYEKL.